This entry features one T cell receptor beta chain sequence. Its antigen remains unknown. Some clones are missing from TCRdb's copy, which holds only in-frame ones; the method was immunoSEQ multiplex PCR. The sample includes roughly 15,000 clones, roughly 74% of them seen just once. Time point in this sample: after neoadjuvant nivolumab, at surgical resection. The data derive from a study of neoadjuvant anti-PD-1 for oral cavity cancer. Study-level information: Patients without progression got a fourth dose around day 43. Study-level results: Higher pretreatment blood Treg/Th17 ratios correlated with higher pretreatment blood and lower post-treatment tumor TCRbeta clonality.

Trimming cost V 2 bases and J 1 base; bases outside gene matches: 4. This CDR3 contains 15 residues. The germline V gene has CDR1 MDHEN and CDR2 SYDVKM. This material consisted of PBMCs, taken after nivolumab (anti-PD-1) treatment. The clonotype comes from a person aged 35-80 years with oral cavity squamous cell carcinoma. V usage is TRBV28 and J usage is TRBJ1-1; 7 bases line up with TRBD1. This chain's CDR3 is CASSLPDRPNTEAFF. DNA for the CDR3: TGTGCCAGCAGTTTACCGGACAGGCCGAACACTGAAGCTTTCTTT.